These 5 T cell receptor beta chains were all obtained from the same sample, sequenced in a study of metastatic and nonmetastatic thyroid tumors. No patient had received any treatment before thyroid surgery. Through MiXCR, TCRdb re-clonotyped the PCR reads. The sample lists 65,000 or so clones, more than 3.5% occurring once. The sequenced sample was blood. The receptors here all came from a female donor with papillary thyroid cancer or a benign thyroid nodule (not recorded which). Some clones in this sample may be carry-over from other donors' samples.

This clone was picked up many times. The chain uses TRBV2 and TRBJ2-5; the D call may be TRBD1 or TRBD2 (5 bases each). Germline V lookup: CDR1 SNHLY, CDR2 FYNNEI. The CDR3 has 14 residues. The germline V and J ends were trimmed by 6 bases and 6 bases, with 17 bases remaining between them. The DNA for the CDR3 is TGTGCCAGCAGAGAGGGGCCGTACCGCCAGACCCAGTACTTC. Translated: CASREGPYRQTQYF.

This clone was seen at least ten times. The J gene is TRBJ2-2, the V gene TRBV5-1, with unresolved D. The length of the CDR3 is 15 residues. Per the germline V gene, CDR1 is SGHRS and CDR2 is YFSETQ. Trimming took 3 bases from V and 0 from J, leaving 9 bases between them. CDR3 region: CASSWAPANTGELFF. The CDR3 DNA sequence: TGCGCCAGCAGCTGGGCGCCAGCGAACACCGGGGAGCTGTTTTTT.

This clone was recorded at least ten times. CDR3 region: CASTGPYNSYNEQFF. The CDR3 nucleotides read TGTGCCAGTACGGGCCCATATAACTCCTACAATGAGCAGTTCTTC. V is TRBV19 and J is TRBJ2-1, with unresolved D. CDR1 is LNHDA, CDR2 SQIVND, per germline (reference sequence). Trimming shortened V by 7 bases and J by 0 bases, and 13 bases separated the two germline ends. This CDR3 has 15 residues.

The rearrangement links TRBV12-3 or TRBV12-4 to TRBJ2-2; 10 positions match TRBD1. This CDR3 contains 15 residues. V trimming: 5 bases; J trimming: 7 bases; junction bases outside the gene matches: 7. The CDR3 region is CASSLDRGRDGELFF. CDR3 bases: TGTGCCAGCAGTCTCGACAGGGGGCGTGACGGGGAGCTGTTTTTT.

This clone was observed a handful of times. A clone one base away is much larger, so this may be a read error. The genes are TRBV7-9 and TRBJ2-3; no clear D gene. The ends were cut back, 7 bases at V and 7 bases at J, with 12 bases in the middle. This CDR3 contains 12 residues. Germline V gene lookup returns CDR1 SEHNR and CDR2 FQNEAQ (reference sequence). The CDR3 loop is CASKRTGYTQYF. CDR3 coding DNA: TGTGCCAGCAAACGGACGGGCTATACGCAGTATTTT.